This T cell receptor beta chain was observed in a study of T cells in localized non-small cell lung cancer. The study's findings and limits: A median of around 52 clones ranked among the top 100 in tumor appeared in adjacent lung. Adjacent uninvolved lung had the highest clonality, suggesting focused antigen responses. Sequence data derive from only one tumor region, so heterogeneity remains possible.

V gave up 5 bases and J gave up 8 bases, with 12 bases separating them. Germline V gene data show CDR1 as SGHAT and CDR2 as FQNNGV. This CDR3 is 12 amino acids long. TCRdb's table, derived via immunoSEQ multiplex PCR, lists solely in-frame clones and lacks some. The table has about 22,000 clones, around 85% seen once. As regards this clone: The antigen is not known.

This receptor was obtained from a man aged 40-75 years with stage II squamous cell lung carcinoma. The input for sequencing was PBMCs, taken before any cancer treatment. The chain is built from TRBV11-2 and TRBJ1-1; no clear D. CDR3 sequence (DNA): TGTGCCAGCAGCCTCGGGCGACTAGAAGCTTTCTTT. The encoded protein is CASSLGRLEAFF.